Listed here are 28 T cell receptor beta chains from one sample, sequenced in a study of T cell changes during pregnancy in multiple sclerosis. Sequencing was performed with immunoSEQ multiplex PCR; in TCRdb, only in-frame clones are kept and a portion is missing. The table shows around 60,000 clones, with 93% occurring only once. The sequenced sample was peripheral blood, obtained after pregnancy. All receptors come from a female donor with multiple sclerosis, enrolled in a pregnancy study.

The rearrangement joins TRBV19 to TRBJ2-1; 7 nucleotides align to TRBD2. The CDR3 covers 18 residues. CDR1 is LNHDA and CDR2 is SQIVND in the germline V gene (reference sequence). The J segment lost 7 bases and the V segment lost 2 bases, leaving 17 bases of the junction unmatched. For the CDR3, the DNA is TGTGCCAGTAGTATACGGGCCTCGAGGCGGGGGAGGCATAATGAGCAGTTCTTC. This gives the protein CASSIRASRRGRHNEQFF. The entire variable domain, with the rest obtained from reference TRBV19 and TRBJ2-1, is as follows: DGGITQSPKYLFRKEGQNVTLSCEQNLNHDAMYWYRQDPGQGLRLIYYSQIVNDFQKGDIAEGYSVSREKKESFPLTVTSAQKNPTAFYLCASSIRASRRGRHNEQFFGPGTRLTVL.

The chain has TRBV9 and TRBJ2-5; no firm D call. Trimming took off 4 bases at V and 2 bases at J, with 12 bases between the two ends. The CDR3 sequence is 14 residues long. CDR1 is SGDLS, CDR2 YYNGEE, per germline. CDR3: CASSPPVGQETQYF. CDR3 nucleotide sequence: TGTGCCAGCAGCCCCCCGGTCGGGCAAGAGACCCAGTACTTC.

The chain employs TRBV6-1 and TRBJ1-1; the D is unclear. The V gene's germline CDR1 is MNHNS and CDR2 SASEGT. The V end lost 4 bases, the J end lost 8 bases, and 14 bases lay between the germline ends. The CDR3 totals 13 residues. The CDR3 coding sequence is TGTGCCAGCAGTGTAAGCTTTTTCCTAGAAGCTTTCTTT. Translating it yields CASSVSFFLEAFF.

The DNA of the CDR3 is TGTGCCAGCCCACGGGTAGCGGGAGCGGGCGGGGAGCTGTTTTTT. Translated: CASPRVAGAGGELFF. The chain is built from TRBV6-5 and TRBJ2-2, with 9 bases fitting TRBD2. This CDR3 has 15 residues. CDR1 is MNHEY and CDR2 is SVGAGI in the germline V gene. Trimming cost V 8 bases and J 7 bases; bases outside gene matches: 11.

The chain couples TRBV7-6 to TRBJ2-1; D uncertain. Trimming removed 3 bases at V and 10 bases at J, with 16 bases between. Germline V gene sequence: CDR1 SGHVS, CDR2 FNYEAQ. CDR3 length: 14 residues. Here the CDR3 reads CASSFGSGKEEQFF. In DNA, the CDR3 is TGTGCCAGCAGCTTCGGCAGTGGAAAGGAGGAGCAGTTCTTC.

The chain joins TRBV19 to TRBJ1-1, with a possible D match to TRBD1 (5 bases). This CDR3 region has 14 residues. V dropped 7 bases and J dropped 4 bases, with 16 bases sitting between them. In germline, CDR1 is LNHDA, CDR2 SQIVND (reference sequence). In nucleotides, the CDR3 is TGTGCCAGTACAGGGACGGGGGGGAGCACTGAAGCTTTCTTT. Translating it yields CASTGTGGSTEAFF.

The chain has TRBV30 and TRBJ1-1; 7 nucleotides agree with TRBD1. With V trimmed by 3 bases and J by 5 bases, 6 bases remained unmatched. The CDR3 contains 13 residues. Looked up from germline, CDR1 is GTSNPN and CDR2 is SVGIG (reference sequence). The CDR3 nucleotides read TGTGCCTGGAGAGGCAGGGGGATAACTGAAGCTTTCTTT. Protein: CAWRGRGITEAFF.

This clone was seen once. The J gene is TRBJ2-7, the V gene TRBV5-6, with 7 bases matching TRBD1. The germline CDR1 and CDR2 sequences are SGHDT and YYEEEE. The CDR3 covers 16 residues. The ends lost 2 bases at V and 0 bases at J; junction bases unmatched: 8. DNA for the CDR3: TGTGCCAGCAGCTTACCACAGGGGTCCAGCTCCTACGAGCAGTACTTC. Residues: CASSLPQGSSSYEQYF.

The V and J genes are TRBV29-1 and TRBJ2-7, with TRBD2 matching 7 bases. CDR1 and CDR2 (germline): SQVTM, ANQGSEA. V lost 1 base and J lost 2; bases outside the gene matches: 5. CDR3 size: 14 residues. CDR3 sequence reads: CSVEVGGSPYEQYF. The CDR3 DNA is TGCAGCGTTGAAGTAGGCGGGAGTCCCTACGAGCAGTACTTC.

CDR3 bases: TGTGCCTGGAGTCCCCTTGCCCCGTTACATTACTTC. This codes for CAWSPLAPLHYF. V usage is TRBV30 and J usage is TRBJ2-7; D is unclear. Germline lookup yields CDR1 GTSNPN and CDR2 SVGIG (reference sequence). The CDR3 runs 12 residues. The ends were cut back, 2 bases at V and 13 bases at J, with 18 bases in the middle.

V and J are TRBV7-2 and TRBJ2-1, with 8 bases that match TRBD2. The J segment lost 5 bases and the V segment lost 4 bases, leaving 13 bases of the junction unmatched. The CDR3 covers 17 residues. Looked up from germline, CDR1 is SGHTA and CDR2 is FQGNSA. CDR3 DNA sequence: TGTGCCAGCAGCTCTAGGACTAGCAGAATACTTGACAATGAGCAGTTCTTC. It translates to CASSSRTSRILDNEQFF.

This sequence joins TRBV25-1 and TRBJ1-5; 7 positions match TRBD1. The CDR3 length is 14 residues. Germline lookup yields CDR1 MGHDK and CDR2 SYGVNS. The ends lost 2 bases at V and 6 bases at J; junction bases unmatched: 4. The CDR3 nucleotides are TGTGCCAGCAGTGAACCGGGACAGATTCAGCCCCAGCATTTT. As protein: CASSEPGQIQPQHF.

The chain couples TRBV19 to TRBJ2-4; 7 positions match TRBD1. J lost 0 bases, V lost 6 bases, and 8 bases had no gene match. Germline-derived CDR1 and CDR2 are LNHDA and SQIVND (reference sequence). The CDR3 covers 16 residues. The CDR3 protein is CASSMTGNLAKNIQYF. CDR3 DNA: TGTGCCAGTAGCATGACAGGGAATCTAGCCAAAAACATTCAGTACTTC.

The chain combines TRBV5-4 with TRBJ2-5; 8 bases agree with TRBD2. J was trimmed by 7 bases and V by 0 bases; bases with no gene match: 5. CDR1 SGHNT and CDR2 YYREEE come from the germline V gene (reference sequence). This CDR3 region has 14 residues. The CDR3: CASSLAGGPGTQYF. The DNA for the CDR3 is TGTGCCAGCAGCTTGGCGGGAGGGCCGGGGACCCAGTACTTC.

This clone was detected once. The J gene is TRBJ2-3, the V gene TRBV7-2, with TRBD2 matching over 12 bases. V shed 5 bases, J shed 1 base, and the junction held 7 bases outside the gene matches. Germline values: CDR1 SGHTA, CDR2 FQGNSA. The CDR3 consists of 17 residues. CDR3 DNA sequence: TGTGCCAGCAGCCAGACTAGCGGGAGTGTCCGCACAGATACGCAGTATTTT. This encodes CASSQTSGSVRTDTQYF.

This CDR3 is CASSLALQGPQHF. CDR3 nucleotide sequence: TGTGCCAGCAGCTTGGCGCTGCAGGGACCCCAGCATTTT. The V gene is TRBV5-5, the J gene TRBJ1-5, with TRBD1 as a possible D gene (5 bases). V lost 0 bases to trimming and J lost 10 bases, with 11 bases between them. CDR1 and CDR2 (germline): SGHKS, YYEKEE (reference sequence). The CDR3 consists of 13 residues.

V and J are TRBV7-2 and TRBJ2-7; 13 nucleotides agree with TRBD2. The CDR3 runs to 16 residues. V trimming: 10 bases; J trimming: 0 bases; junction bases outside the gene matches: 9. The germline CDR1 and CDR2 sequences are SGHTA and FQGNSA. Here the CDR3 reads CATQPGLAGSSYEQYF. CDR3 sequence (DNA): TGTGCCACTCAACCGGGACTAGCGGGGAGCTCCTACGAGCAGTACTTC.

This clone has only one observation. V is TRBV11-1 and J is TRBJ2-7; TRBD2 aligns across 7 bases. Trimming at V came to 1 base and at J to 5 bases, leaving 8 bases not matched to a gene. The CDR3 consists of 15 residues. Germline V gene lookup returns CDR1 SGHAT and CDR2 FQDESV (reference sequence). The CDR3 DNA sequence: TGTGCCAGCAGCTTAGTTGGCGGGAGCAGCGACGAGCAGTACTTC. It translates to CASSLVGGSSDEQYF.

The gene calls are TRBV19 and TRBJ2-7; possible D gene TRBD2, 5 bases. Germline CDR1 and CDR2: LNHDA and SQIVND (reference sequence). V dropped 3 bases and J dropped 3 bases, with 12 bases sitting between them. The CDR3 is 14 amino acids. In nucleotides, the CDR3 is TGTGCCAGTAGTATCGCATGGGGAGACTACGAGCAGTACTTC. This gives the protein CASSIAWGDYEQYF.

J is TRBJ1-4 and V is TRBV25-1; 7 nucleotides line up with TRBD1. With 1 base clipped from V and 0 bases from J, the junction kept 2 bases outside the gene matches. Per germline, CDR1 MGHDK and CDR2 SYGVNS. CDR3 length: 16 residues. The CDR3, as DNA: TGTGCCAGCAGTGAATTGGGGACAGCAACTAATGAAAAACTGTTTTTT. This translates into CASSELGTATNEKLFF.

The CDR3 DNA is TGCAGCGTTGCTACTTGGACTAGCGGGCGCTTCGGGTACTTC. It specifies CSVATWTSGRFGYF. This chain links TRBV29-1 with TRBJ2-5, with TRBD2 matching 11 bases. This CDR3 spans 14 amino acids. V trimming: 4 bases; J trimming: 13 bases; junction bases outside the gene matches: 14. The germline V gene encodes CDR1 SQVTM and CDR2 ANQGSEA.

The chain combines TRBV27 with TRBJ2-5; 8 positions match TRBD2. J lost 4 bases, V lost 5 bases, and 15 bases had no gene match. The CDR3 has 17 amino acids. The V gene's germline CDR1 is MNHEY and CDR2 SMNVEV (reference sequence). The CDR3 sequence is CASSAFDGRAGGETQYF. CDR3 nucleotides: TGTGCCAGCAGTGCCTTCGACGGGAGGGCCGGGGGAGAGACCCAGTACTTC.

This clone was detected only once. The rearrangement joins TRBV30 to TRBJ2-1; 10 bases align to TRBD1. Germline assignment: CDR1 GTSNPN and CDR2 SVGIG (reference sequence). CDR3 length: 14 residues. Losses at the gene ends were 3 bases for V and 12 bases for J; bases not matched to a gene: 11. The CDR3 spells CAWRDRDRGEGQFF. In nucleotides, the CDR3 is TGTGCCTGGAGAGACCGGGACAGGGGAGAGGGGCAGTTCTTC. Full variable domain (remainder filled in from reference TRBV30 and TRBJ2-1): SQTIHQWPATLVQPVGSPLSLECTVEGTSNPNLYWYRQAAGRGLQLLFYSVGIGQISSEVPQNLSASRPQDRQFILSSKKLLLSDSGFYLCAWRDRDRGEGQFFGPGTRLTVL.

CDR3 loop: CASSWDSSSDEQFF. DNA for the CDR3: TGTGCCAGCAGTTGGGACAGTTCTTCAGATGAGCAGTTCTTC. The J gene is TRBJ2-1, the V gene TRBV27; TRBD1 agrees at 7 bases. Germline values: CDR1 MNHEY, CDR2 SMNVEV (reference sequence). Trimming at V came to 4 bases and at J to 8 bases, leaving 8 bases not matched to a gene. The length of the CDR3 is 14 residues.

For the CDR3, the DNA is TGCGCCAGCAGCCTGTTAACAGGGTCAGGGGAGACCCAGTACTTC. Encoded protein: CASSLLTGSGETQYF. The rearrangement uses TRBV4-3 and TRBJ2-5, with D possibly matching TRBD1 (6 bases). Deletions cut 4 bases from V and 5 bases from J, with 17 bases between. This CDR3 is 15 amino acids long. Per germline, CDR1 LGHNA and CDR2 YSLEER.

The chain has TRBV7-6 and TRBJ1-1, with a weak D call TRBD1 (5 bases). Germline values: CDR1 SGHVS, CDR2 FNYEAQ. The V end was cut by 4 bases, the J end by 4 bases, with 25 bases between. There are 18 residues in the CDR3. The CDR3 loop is CASSYNTGWLGEVTEAFF. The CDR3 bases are TGTGCCAGCAGCTACAACACGGGTTGGTTAGGGGAAGTCACTGAAGCTTTCTTT.

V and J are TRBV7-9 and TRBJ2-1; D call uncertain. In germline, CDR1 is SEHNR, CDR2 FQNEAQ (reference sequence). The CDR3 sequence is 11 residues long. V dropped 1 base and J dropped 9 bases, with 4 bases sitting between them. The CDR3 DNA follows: TGTGCCAGCAGCTTAGGAGCTGAGCAGTTCTTC. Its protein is CASSLGAEQFF.

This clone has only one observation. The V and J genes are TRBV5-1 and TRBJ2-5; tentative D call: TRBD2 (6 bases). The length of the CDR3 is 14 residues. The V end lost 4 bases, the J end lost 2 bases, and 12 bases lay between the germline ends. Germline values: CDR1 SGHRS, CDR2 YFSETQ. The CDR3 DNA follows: TGCGCCAGCAGCCTTAGCGGTGCACAAGAGACCCAGTACTTC. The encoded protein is CASSLSGAQETQYF.